These 18 T cell receptor beta chains originate from one sample sequenced in a study of shared clonotypes between healthy human individuals. Naive CD8 populations comprised CD45RO-negative cells positively selected for CCR7, excluding terminally differentiated effector memory CD45RA+ cells. The assay was immunoSEQ multiplex PCR, and TCRdb's table has in-frame clones only and misses some. The sample includes about 1,800,000 clones, less than 95% of them seen just once. Specimen: naive CD8+ T cells sorted from blood. The origin of the receptors is a man aged 18 to 30 in good health.

This chain joins TRBV10-2 and TRBJ2-7, with 7 bases matching TRBD1. Germline V gene sequence: CDR1 WSHSY, CDR2 SAAADI. The V gene end was trimmed by 4 bases and the J gene end by 0 bases; junction bases not matched to a gene: 9. The CDR3 is made up of 16 amino acids. The CDR3 DNA reads as TGCGCCAGCAGTGTTTTTGGGGACAGAAGCTCCTACGAGCAGTACTTC. Protein sequence: CASSVFGDRSSYEQYF.

The CDR3 loop is CASSLDRIEAFF. The CDR3 nucleotides are TGTGCCAGCAGCTTGGACAGAATAGAAGCTTTCTTT. The rearrangement joins TRBV5-8 to TRBJ1-1, with D unresolved. Trimming stripped 0 bases from V and 8 bases from J, with 8 bases between. Germline V CDR1 and CDR2: SGHTS, YDEGEE. This CDR3 spans 12 amino acids.

The chain uses TRBV5-6 and TRBJ2-4; possible D gene TRBD1, 6 bases. Per germline, CDR1 SGHDT and CDR2 YYEEEE. V gave up 3 bases and J gave up 8 bases, with 9 bases separating them. This CDR3 spans 12 amino acids. CDR3 in amino acids: CASSSGQYIQYF. The CDR3 region has the DNA TGTGCCAGCAGCTCCGGACAGTACATTCAGTACTTC.

As DNA, the CDR3 is TGTGCCAGCAGTTTCTGGATTGAGGCGGGAGTGAATGAGCAGTTCTTC. Its protein product is CASSFWIEAGVNEQFF. The gene calls are TRBV6-5 and TRBJ2-1, with 7 bases identical to TRBD2. The CDR3 is made up of 16 amino acids. The V and J ends lost 4 bases and 7 bases, in that order; junction bases with no gene match: 13. Germline V gives CDR1 MNHEY, CDR2 SVGAGI.

A few counts support this clone. V gene TRBV27 combines with J gene TRBJ1-6; 8 bases fit TRBD1. CDR3 length: 16 residues. V trimming: 2 bases; J trimming: 9 bases; junction bases outside the gene matches: 9. The germline gives CDR1 MNHEY, CDR2 SMNVEV (reference sequence). CDR3 DNA sequence: TGTGCCAGCAGTTTAACTGGACAGGGTTGGGTTTCACCCCTCCACTTT. Its translation is CASSLTGQGWVSPLHF.

The chain recombines TRBV29-1 with TRBJ2-4; the D is unclear. This CDR3 spans 13 amino acids. Germline assignment: CDR1 SQVTM and CDR2 ANQGSEA. Between the trimmed V and J ends, which lost 4 bases and 2 bases, there was a span of 9 bases. The CDR3 spells CSVVQPTKNIQYF. CDR3 nucleotide sequence: TGCAGCGTTGTGCAACCTACCAAAAACATTCAGTACTTC.

Here the CDR3 DNA reads TGTGCCAGCAGCTTATCAATAGCCAAAAACATTCAGTACTTC. Amino acid sequence: CASSLSIAKNIQYF. The chain uses TRBV11-2 and TRBJ2-4; D is unclear. The CDR3 has 14 amino acids. Looked up from germline, CDR1 is SGHAT and CDR2 is FQNNGV. The V and J ends lost 2 bases and 0 bases respectively, with 5 bases between them.

This clone has just a few counts. V usage is TRBV4-2 and J usage is TRBJ2-7; D is perhaps TRBD1 (5 bases). Germline lookup yields CDR1 LGHNA and CDR2 YNFKEQ. The CDR3 runs 15 residues. With 1 base removed from V and 5 bases from J, the gap between germline ends came to 15 bases. The CDR3: CASSQGFHEGDEQYF. CDR3 nucleotide sequence: TGTGCCAGCAGCCAAGGGTTCCACGAAGGGGACGAGCAGTACTTC.

The gene calls are TRBV28 and TRBJ2-7; 8 bases align to TRBD1. V dropped 4 bases and J dropped 2; count of bases not matched to a gene: 7. CDR1 MDHEN and CDR2 SYDVKM come from the germline V gene. This CDR3 is 15 amino acids long. The CDR3 loop reads CASSSQDRVPYEQYF. For the CDR3, the DNA is TGTGCCAGCAGTTCCCAGGACAGGGTTCCCTACGAGCAGTACTTC. Filled out from reference TRBV28 and TRBJ2-7, the complete variable domain reads DVKVTQSSRYLVKRTGEKVFLECVQDMDHENMFWYRQDPGLGLRLIYFSYDVKMKEKGDIPEGYSVSREKKERFSLILESASTNQTSMYLCASSSQDRVPYEQYFGPGTRLTVT.

V is TRBV13 and J is TRBJ2-2, with D possibly TRBD1 on 6 matching bases. This CDR3 comprises 15 residues. Germline CDR1 and CDR2: PRHDT and FYEKMQ (reference sequence). The V and J ends lost 2 bases and 2 bases respectively, with 9 bases between them. In nucleotides, the CDR3 is TGTGCCAGCAGCTTATCAGGGGTTAACACCGGGGAGCTGTTTTTT. It is translated as CASSLSGVNTGELFF.

V usage is TRBV14 and J usage is TRBJ2-3; D may be TRBD1 or TRBD2 (5 bases each). The CDR3 is 16 amino acids. Per the germline V gene, CDR1 is SGHDN and CDR2 is FVKESK. V shed 1 base and J shed 6 bases, with 17 bases lying between them. CDR3 protein: CASSQANLGVADTQYF. The CDR3 bases are TGTGCCAGCAGCCAAGCAAATCTGGGGGTAGCCGATACGCAGTATTTT. The full variable domain, rest sourced from reference TRBV14 and TRBJ2-3, is EAGVTQFPSHSVIEKGQTVTLRCDPISGHDNLYWYRRVMGKEIKFLLHFVKESKQDESGMPNNRFLAERTGGTYSTLKVQPAELEDSGVYFCASSQANLGVADTQYFGPGTRLTVL.

J is TRBJ2-1 and V is TRBV4-1; 7 bases are shared with TRBD1. With V trimmed by 0 bases and J by 10 bases, 9 bases remained unmatched. This CDR3 has 15 amino acids. The germline V gene encodes CDR1 MGHRA and CDR2 YSYEKL. CDR3 amino acids: CASSQEGQPLGEQFF. The CDR3 DNA reads TGCGCCAGCAGCCAAGAGGGACAGCCCCTTGGGGAGCAGTTCTTC.

This sequence joins TRBV11-2 and TRBJ2-1; 7 bases are a match to TRBD2. Looked up from germline, CDR1 is SGHAT and CDR2 is FQNNGV. This CDR3 region has 15 residues. The V gene end was trimmed by 1 base and the J gene end by 6 bases; junction bases not matched to a gene: 6. Here the CDR3 DNA reads TGTGCCAGCAGCTTAGGCGGTACGGGGGGCAATGAGCAGTTCTTC. Its translation is CASSLGGTGGNEQFF.

This chain joins TRBV9 and TRBJ2-2, with D hard to call. The germline V gene encodes CDR1 SGDLS and CDR2 YYNGEE. The CDR3 totals 14 residues. Trimming shortened V by 3 bases and J by 0 bases, and 6 bases separated the two germline ends. The DNA of the CDR3 is TGTGCCAGCAGCGCCACGACGAACACCGGGGAGCTGTTTTTT. Translating gives CASSATTNTGELFF.

The chain is built from TRBV2 and TRBJ1-3; the D is unclear. CDR1 and CDR2 (germline): SNHLY, FYNNEI. The CDR3 covers 16 residues. With 1 base removed from V and 5 bases from J, the gap between germline ends came to 15 bases. The CDR3 loop reads CASSEGGIDRRNTIYF. The CDR3 DNA follows: TGTGCCAGCAGTGAAGGTGGGATAGACCGCCGAAACACCATATATTTT. Supplemented by reference TRBV2 and TRBJ1-3, the full variable domain reads EPEVTQTPSHQVTQMGQEVILRCVPISNHLYFYWYRQILGQKVEFLVSFYNNEISEKSEIFDDQFSVERPDGSNFTLKIRSTKLEDSAMYFCASSEGGIDRRNTIYFGEGSWLTVV.

The rearrangement uses TRBV7-9 and TRBJ1-3; D is undetermined. The CDR3 spans 12 residues. Germline V CDR1 and CDR2: SEHNR, FQNEAQ (reference sequence). V was trimmed by 7 bases and J by 8 bases, leaving 12 bases between them. The CDR3 here is CASTLVEDTIYF. The DNA of the CDR3 is TGTGCCAGCACCCTAGTTGAGGACACCATATATTTT.

The V gene is TRBV7-3, the J gene TRBJ2-3; the D gene is possibly TRBD2 (6 bases). Trimming stripped 6 bases from V and 4 bases from J, with 17 bases between. This CDR3 contains 15 residues. Per germline, CDR1 SGHTA and CDR2 FQGTGA. The CDR3, as DNA: TGTGCCAGCAGTGAGATCGGGGGTTGGTCAGATACGCAGTATTTT. This encodes CASSEIGGWSDTQYF.

The chain recombines TRBV25-1 with TRBJ1-2; a possible D gene is TRBD1 (5 bases). This CDR3 has 12 amino acids. Trimming took off 4 bases at V and 3 bases at J, with 6 bases between the two ends. Germline-derived CDR1 and CDR2 are MGHDK and SYGVNS. CDR3 sequence: CASSVGDYGYTF. For the CDR3, the DNA is TGTGCCAGCAGTGTAGGGGACTATGGCTACACCTTC.